The 18 T cell receptor beta chains below were found in one sample sequenced in a study of beta chain features in type 1 diabetes (dated by TCRdb to the late 2010s). These receptors have no known antigen. Results the study describes overall, beyond this receptor: A moderate but significant shortening of TCRB CDR3 length was observed in type 1 diabetes patients in all four CD4+ subsets.

To prepare the library, the immunoSEQ multiplex PCR assay was applied. All of the isolated RNA was reverse transcribed with the High Capacity cDNA Reverse Transcription Kit, so expressed TCRB transcripts were sequenced. TCRdb mirrors the immuneACCESS table, restricted to in-frame sequences. Some clones are absent from its copies; in checked studies, under half trace to an unresolved V gene, and the reason for the others is unknown. The sample has some 70,000 clones on record, 49% of them singletons. Jointly, the top ten make up roughly 0.7% of the sample. The sequencing sample was made of central memory CD4+ T cells from blood. The origin of the receptors is a man aged 25-45 years with type 1 diabetes.

A few counts support this clone. The same CDR3 also results from other DNA sequences found in this sample. The V call is TRBV18, the J call TRBJ2-5, with no clear D. CDR1 is KGHSH and CDR2 is LQKENI in the germline V gene. This CDR3 is 12 amino acids long. V was pared by 6 bases and J by 0 bases, with 5 bases between. The CDR3 protein is CASSPYQETQYF. CDR3 sequence (DNA): TGTGCCAGCTCCCCGTACCAAGAGACCCAGTACTTC.

This clone has a handful of counts. The V gene is TRBV4-2, the J gene TRBJ1-3; a weak D match, TRBD1 (6 bases). This CDR3 is built from 15 residues. Germline-derived CDR1 and CDR2 are LGHNA and YNFKEQ. The germline V and J ends were trimmed by 3 bases and 0 bases, with 9 bases remaining between them. In DNA, the CDR3 is TGTGCCAGCAGCCAGGCCAGGGGCTCTGGAAACACCATATATTTT. This encodes CASSQARGSGNTIYF.

The CDR3 DNA is TGTGCCAGCAGCTCGGAAAGCGCACAAGAGACCCAGTACTTC. The encoded protein is CASSSESAQETQYF. This chain uses TRBV7-6 with TRBJ2-5; D unresolved. Trimming shortened V by 4 bases and J by 2 bases, and 11 bases separated the two germline ends. The germline gives CDR1 SGHVS, CDR2 FNYEAQ. The CDR3 extends over 14 amino acids.

The chain employs TRBV11-2 and TRBJ2-7, with 9 bases identical to TRBD1. The J segment lost 5 bases and the V segment lost 4 bases, leaving 12 bases of the junction unmatched. From germline, CDR1 is SGHAT and CDR2 FQNNGV. The CDR3 is 16 residues long. The CDR3 loop reads CASSSLRGQGWNEQYF. CDR3 in DNA: TGTGCCAGCAGCTCTCTCCGGGGACAGGGTTGGAACGAGCAGTACTTC.

The sample holds one count of this clone. The chain employs TRBV19 and TRBJ1-5; TRBD1 matches at 8 bases. Germline lookup yields CDR1 LNHDA and CDR2 SQIVND (reference sequence). Trimming cost V 6 bases and J 2 bases; bases outside gene matches: 3. This CDR3 contains 14 residues. The CDR3 DNA follows: TGTGCCAGTAGCGGACAGGGTGGCAATCAGCCCCAGCATTTT. This sequence encodes CASSGQGGNQPQHF.

The rearrangement uses TRBV7-9 and TRBJ1-3, with D possibly being TRBD1 (6 bases). Germline V CDR1 and CDR2: SEHNR, FQNEAQ (reference sequence). This CDR3 spans 15 amino acids. Trimming left V 7 bases short and J 2 bases short, with 15 bases between. This CDR3 is CASTLMTGPGNTIYF. The DNA for the CDR3 is TGTGCCAGCACCCTCATGACAGGTCCTGGAAACACCATATATTTT.

This clone has a handful of counts. The chain joins TRBV29-1 to TRBJ2-7, with 10 bases identical to TRBD2. V lost 6 bases, J lost 3 bases, and 11 bases stayed unmatched. This CDR3 comprises 15 residues. Per germline, CDR1 SQVTM and CDR2 ANQGSEA. The CDR3 spells CSVPGGASGSYEQYF. Here the CDR3 DNA reads TGCAGCGTCCCAGGGGGAGCTAGCGGGAGCTACGAGCAGTACTTC.

This clone was seen only a few times. The CDR3 here is CASSVQPVDSLSEKLFF. The CDR3 nucleotides read TGTGCCAGCAGCGTCCAACCGGTGGACAGTTTGAGTGAAAAACTGTTTTTT. The chain uses TRBV9 and TRBJ1-4; tentatively, D is TRBD1 (6 bases). The V gene's germline CDR1 is SGDLS and CDR2 YYNGEE. The CDR3 has 17 amino acids. V lost 2 bases and J 7 bases, leaving 21 bases between the germline ends.

The chain links TRBV5-1 to TRBJ1-2; perhaps TRBD1 as D (6 bases). V lost 1 base, J lost 5 bases, and 12 bases lay in between. The CDR3 extends over 14 amino acids. CDR1 is SGHRS, CDR2 YFSETQ, per germline. CDR3 region: CASSLTETGYGYTF. CDR3 DNA sequence: TGCGCCAGCAGCTTGACAGAAACAGGGTATGGCTACACCTTC.

This clone rates as medium-sized. The chain combines TRBV6-1 with TRBJ2-1, with 14 bases fitting TRBD2. Germline V lookup: CDR1 MNHNS, CDR2 SASEGT. The CDR3 is made up of 14 amino acids. Trimming cost V 6 bases and J 5 bases; bases outside gene matches: 0. CDR3 in amino acids: CASRGLAGDNEQFF. CDR3 coding DNA: TGTGCCAGCAGGGGACTAGCGGGGGACAATGAGCAGTTCTTC.

The rearrangement uses TRBV5-1 and TRBJ2-1; 10 bases match TRBD2. The germline gives CDR1 SGHRS, CDR2 YFSETQ. The ends lost 1 base at V and 5 bases at J; junction bases unmatched: 15. The CDR3 spans 19 residues. The CDR3 loop is CASSLWTSGTRSEDNEQFF. The DNA for the CDR3 is TGCGCCAGCAGCTTGTGGACTAGCGGCACCCGATCTGAGGACAATGAGCAGTTCTTC.

This chain joins TRBV5-1 and TRBJ2-3; 10 bases fit TRBD2. Germline CDR1 is SGHRS and CDR2 is YFSETQ. CDR3 length: 16 amino acids. Trimming took 0 bases from V and 6 from J; bases not matched to a gene: 7. The CDR3 DNA reads TGCGCCAGCAGCTTGGACCCTAGCGGGAGTCTTGATACGCAGTATTTT. It yields the protein CASSLDPSGSLDTQYF.

The rearrangement links TRBV30 to TRBJ1-1, with D maybe TRBD1 (5 bases). Germline V gives CDR1 GTSNPN, CDR2 SVGIG (reference sequence). This CDR3 is 15 amino acids long. Trimming shortened V by 3 bases and J by 0 bases, and 14 bases separated the two germline ends. The CDR3 coding sequence is TGTGCCTGGAGCCGCAAGGGGAAGATGAACACTGAAGCTTTCTTT. Its translation: CAWSRKGKMNTEAFF.

This clone was counted once. The V gene is TRBV5-1, the J gene TRBJ2-3; 7 bases are a match to TRBD1. The CDR3 runs to 14 residues. J gave up 0 bases and V 6 bases, and 4 bases lay outside the gene matches. CDR1 and CDR2 from the germline V gene are SGHRS and YFSETQ. CDR3 bases: TGCGCCAGCAACAACAGGGGAAGCACAGATACGCAGTATTTT. It is translated as CASNNRGSTDTQYF.

The rearrangement links TRBV2 to TRBJ2-7, with 7 bases that match TRBD1. The CDR3 sequence is 14 residues long. Germline CDR1 SNHLY, CDR2 FYNNEI. The ends lost 6 bases at V and 3 bases at J; junction bases unmatched: 8. CDR3 amino acids: CASSGDSPGYEQYF. CDR3 DNA: TGTGCCAGCAGCGGGGACAGTCCGGGCTACGAGCAGTACTTC.

The chain has TRBV11-2 and TRBJ2-1, with TRBD1 as a possible D gene (6 bases). Per germline, CDR1 SGHAT and CDR2 FQNNGV. V shed 6 bases and J shed 3 bases, with 15 bases lying between them. The CDR3 is made up of 15 amino acids. CDR3 bases: TGTGCCAGCAGGAGTCTTAGACAGGACTACAATGAGCAGTTCTTC. It specifies CASRSLRQDYNEQFF. The entire variable domain, with the rest obtained from reference TRBV11-2 and TRBJ2-1, is as follows: EAGVAQSPRYKIIEKRQSVAFWCNPISGHATLYWYQQILGQGPKLLIQFQNNGVVDDSQLPKDRFSAERLKGVDSTLKIQPAKLEDSAVYLCASRSLRQDYNEQFFGPGTRLTVL.

This clone was seen a few times. The chain uses TRBV29-1 and TRBJ1-2; D unclear. This CDR3 is 12 amino acids long. CDR1 SQVTM and CDR2 ANQGSEA come from the germline V gene. V was shortened by 2 bases and J by 8 bases, with 12 bases between the two germline ends. CDR3 DNA sequence: TGCAGCGTTGAAAGGCGGTCGGAGGGCTACACCTTC. Translation gives CSVERRSEGYTF.

J is TRBJ2-7 and V is TRBV5-4; 8 bases fit TRBD1. In germline, CDR1 is SGHNT, CDR2 YYREEE (reference sequence). The V segment lost 4 bases and the J segment 4 bases; nucleotides outside the gene matches: 7. The CDR3 consists of 14 residues. DNA for the CDR3: TGTGCCAGCAGCGATCGACAGGGGTGGTACGAGCAGTACTTC. This encodes CASSDRQGWYEQYF. The complete variable domain, with remaining parts taken from reference TRBV5-4 and TRBJ2-7, reads ETGVTQSPTHLIKTRGQQVTLRCSSQSGHNTVSWYQQALGQGPQFIFQYYREEENGRGNFPPRFSGLQFPNYSSELNVNALELDDSALYLCASSDRQGWYEQYFGPGTRLTVT.